Here is one T cell receptor beta chain with its context. The data originate from a study of control samples from healthy donors and cancer patients. Method: immunoSEQ multiplex PCR; TCRdb's copy keeps in-frame clones and lacks some. The sample holds 150,000 or so clones, over 85% seen once. From germline, CDR1 is ENHRY and CDR2 SYGVKD. V lost 6 bases and J lost 3, with 12 bases in between. There are 14 residues in the CDR3. This chain connects TRBV10-3 to TRBJ1-5, with a tentative D call TRBD1 (5 bases). The TCR was taken from a man aged 18 to 35 in good health. Sequenced sample: blood. CDR3 protein: CAISAGPINQPQHF. The CDR3 DNA reads as TGTGCCATCAGCGCGGGGCCGATCAATCAGCCCCAGCATTTT.